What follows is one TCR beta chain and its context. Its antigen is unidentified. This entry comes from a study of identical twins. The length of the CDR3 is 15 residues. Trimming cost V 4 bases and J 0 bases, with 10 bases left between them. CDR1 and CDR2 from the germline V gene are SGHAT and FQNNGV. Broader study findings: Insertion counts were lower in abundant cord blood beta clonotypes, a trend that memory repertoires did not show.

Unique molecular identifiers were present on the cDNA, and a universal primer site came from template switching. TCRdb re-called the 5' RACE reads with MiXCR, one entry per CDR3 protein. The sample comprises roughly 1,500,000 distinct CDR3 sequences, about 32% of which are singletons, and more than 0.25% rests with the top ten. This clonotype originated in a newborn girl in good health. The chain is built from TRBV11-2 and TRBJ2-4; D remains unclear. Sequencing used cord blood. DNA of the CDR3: TGTGCCAGCAGCTCACAATCTCTAGCCAAAAACATTCAGTACTTC. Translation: CASSSQSLAKNIQYF.